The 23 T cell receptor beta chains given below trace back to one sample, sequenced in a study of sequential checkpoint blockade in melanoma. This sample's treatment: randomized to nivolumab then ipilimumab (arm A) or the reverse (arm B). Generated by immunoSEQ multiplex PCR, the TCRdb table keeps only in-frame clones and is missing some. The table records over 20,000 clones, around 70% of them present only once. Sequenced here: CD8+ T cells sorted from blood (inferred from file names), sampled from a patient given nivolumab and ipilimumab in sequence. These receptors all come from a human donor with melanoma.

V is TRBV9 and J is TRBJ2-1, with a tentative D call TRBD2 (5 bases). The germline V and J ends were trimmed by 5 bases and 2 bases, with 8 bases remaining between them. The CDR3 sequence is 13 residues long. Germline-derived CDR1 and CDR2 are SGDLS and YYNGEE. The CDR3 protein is CASSSGTYNEQFF. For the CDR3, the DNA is TGTGCCAGCAGTTCCGGGACCTACAATGAGCAGTTCTTC.

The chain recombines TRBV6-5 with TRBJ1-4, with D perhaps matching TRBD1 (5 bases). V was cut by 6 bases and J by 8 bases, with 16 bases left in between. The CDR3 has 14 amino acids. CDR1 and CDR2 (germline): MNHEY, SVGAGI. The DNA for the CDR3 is TGTGCCAGCAGGCCGGAGGAGGGGAGGGAAAAACTGTTTTTT. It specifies CASRPEEGREKLFF.

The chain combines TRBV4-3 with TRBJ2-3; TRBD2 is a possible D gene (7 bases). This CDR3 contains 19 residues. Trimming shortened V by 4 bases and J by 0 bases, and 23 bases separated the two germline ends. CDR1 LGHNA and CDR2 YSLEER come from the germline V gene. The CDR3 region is CASSLGGLRPPSSTDTQYF. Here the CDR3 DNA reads TGCGCCAGCAGCCTAGGGGGACTACGCCCTCCGTCTAGCACAGATACGCAGTATTTT.

This CDR3 reads CASSSGTGTNYGYTF. The CDR3 DNA is TGTGCCAGCAGTTCAGGGACAGGGACTAACTATGGCTACACCTTC. V gene TRBV27 combines with J gene TRBJ1-2, with 9 nucleotides matching TRBD1. Germline V gene sequence: CDR1 MNHEY, CDR2 SMNVEV (reference sequence). The CDR3 loop spans 15 amino acids. Trimming took 4 bases from V and 0 from J; bases not matched to a gene: 3.

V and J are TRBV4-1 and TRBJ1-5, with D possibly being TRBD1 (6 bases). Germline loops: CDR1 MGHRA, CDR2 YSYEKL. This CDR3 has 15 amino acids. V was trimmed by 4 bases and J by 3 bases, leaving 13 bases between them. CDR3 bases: TGCGCCAGCAGCCCCTGGCAGGGGTCCAATCAGCCCCAGCATTTT. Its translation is CASSPWQGSNQPQHF.

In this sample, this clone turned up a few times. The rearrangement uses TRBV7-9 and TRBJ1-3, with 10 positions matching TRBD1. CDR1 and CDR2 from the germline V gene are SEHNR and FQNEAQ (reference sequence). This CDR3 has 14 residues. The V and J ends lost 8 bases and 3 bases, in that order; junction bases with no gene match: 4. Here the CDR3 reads CASGTGADGNTIYF. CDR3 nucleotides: TGTGCCAGCGGGACAGGGGCAGATGGAAACACCATATATTTT.

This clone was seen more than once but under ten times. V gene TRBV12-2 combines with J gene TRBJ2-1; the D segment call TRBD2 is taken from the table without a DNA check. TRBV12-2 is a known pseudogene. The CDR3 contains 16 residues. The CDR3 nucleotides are TGTGCCAGCAGCGCACTAGCGGTACCTGATAACAATGAGCAGTTCTTC. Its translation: CASSALAVPDNNEQFF.

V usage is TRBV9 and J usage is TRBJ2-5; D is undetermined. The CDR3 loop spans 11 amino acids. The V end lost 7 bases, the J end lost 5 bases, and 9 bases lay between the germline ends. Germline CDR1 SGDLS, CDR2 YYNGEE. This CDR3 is CASGSGETQYF. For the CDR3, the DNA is TGTGCCAGCGGATCCGGGGAGACCCAGTACTTC.

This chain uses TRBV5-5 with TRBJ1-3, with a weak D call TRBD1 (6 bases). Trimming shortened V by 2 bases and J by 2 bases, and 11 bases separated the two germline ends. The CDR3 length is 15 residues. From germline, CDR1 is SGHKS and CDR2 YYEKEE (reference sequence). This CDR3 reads CASSLGSGAGNTIYF. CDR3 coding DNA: TGTGCCAGCAGCTTAGGGTCAGGGGCTGGAAACACCATATATTTT.

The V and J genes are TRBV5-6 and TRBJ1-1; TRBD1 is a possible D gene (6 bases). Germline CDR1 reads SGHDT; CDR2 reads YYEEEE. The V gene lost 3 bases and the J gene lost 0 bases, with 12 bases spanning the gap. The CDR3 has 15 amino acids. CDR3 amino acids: CASSSNREMNTEAFF. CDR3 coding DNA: TGTGCCAGCAGCTCAAACAGGGAAATGAACACTGAAGCTTTCTTT.

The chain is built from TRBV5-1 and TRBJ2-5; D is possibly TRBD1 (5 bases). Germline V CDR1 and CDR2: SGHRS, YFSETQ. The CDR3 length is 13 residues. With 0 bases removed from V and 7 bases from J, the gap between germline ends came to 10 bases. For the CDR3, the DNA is TGCGCCAGCAGCTTGGAAGGGGAAGGGACCCAGTACTTC. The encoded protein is CASSLEGEGTQYF.

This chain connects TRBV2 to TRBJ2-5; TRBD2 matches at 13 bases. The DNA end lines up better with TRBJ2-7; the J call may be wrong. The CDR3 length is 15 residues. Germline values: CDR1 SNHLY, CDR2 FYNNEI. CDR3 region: CASTGTSGVLYEQYF. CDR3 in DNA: TGTGCCAGCACCGGGACTAGCGGGGTCCTCTACGAGCAGTACTTC.

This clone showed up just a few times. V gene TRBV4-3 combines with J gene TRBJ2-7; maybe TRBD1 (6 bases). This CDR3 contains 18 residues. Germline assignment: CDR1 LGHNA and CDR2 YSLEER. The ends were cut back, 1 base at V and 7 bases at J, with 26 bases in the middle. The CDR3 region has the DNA TGCGCCAGCAGCCAAGGCGTGGATTATGGAGCCAGGGGCCTGGAGCAGTACTTC. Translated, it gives CASSQGVDYGARGLEQYF.

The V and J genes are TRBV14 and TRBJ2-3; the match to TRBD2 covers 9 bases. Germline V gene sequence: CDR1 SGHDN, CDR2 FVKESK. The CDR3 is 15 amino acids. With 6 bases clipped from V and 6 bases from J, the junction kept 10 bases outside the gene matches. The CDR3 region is CASSLGAGGADTQYF. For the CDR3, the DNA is TGTGCCAGCAGTTTGGGAGCGGGGGGAGCGGATACGCAGTATTTT.

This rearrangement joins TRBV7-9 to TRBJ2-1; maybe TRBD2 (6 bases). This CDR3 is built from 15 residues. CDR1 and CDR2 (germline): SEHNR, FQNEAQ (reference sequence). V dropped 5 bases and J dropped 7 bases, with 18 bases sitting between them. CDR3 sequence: CASSQDSGSGNEQFF. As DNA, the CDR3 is TGTGCCAGCAGCCAGGACTCGGGTAGCGGTAATGAGCAGTTCTTC.

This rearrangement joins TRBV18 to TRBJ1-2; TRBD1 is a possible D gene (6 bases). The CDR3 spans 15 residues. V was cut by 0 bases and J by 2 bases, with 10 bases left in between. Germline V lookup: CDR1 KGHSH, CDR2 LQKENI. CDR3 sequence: CASSPPDSPNYGYTF. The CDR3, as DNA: TGTGCCAGCTCACCACCGGACAGTCCCAACTATGGCTACACCTTC. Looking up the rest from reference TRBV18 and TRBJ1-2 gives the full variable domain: NAGVMQNPRHLVRRRGQEARLRCSPMKGHSHVYWYRQLPEEGLKFMVYLQKENIIDESGMPKERFSAEFPKEGPSILRIQQVVRGDSAAYFCASSPPDSPNYGYTFGSGTRLTVV.

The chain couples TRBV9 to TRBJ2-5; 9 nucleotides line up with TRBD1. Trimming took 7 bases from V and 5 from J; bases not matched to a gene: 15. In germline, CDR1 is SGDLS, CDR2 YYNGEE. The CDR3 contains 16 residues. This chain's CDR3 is CASAGENGQGRETQYF. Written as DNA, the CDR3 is TGTGCCAGCGCGGGAGAGAATGGACAGGGGAGGGAGACCCAGTACTTC. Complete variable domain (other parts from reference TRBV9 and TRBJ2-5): DSGVTQTPKHLITATGQRVTLRCSPRSGDLSVYWYQQSLDQGLQFLIQYYNGEERAKGNILERFSAQQFPDLHSELNLSSLELGDSALYFCASAGENGQGRETQYFGPGTRLLVL.

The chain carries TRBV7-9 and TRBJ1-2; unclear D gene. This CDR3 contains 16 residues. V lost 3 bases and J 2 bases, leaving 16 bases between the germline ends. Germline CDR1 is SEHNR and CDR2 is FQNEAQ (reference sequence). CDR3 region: CASSFSRAGKNYGYTF. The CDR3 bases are TGTGCCAGCAGCTTCTCCCGGGCCGGGAAAAACTATGGCTACACCTTC.

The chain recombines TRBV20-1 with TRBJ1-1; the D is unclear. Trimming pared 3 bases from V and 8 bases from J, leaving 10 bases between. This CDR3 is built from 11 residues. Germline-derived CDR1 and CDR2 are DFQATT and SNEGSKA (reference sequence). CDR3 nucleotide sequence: TGCAGTGCTAGCGGAGGGAGGGAAGCTTTCTTT. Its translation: CSASGGREAFF.

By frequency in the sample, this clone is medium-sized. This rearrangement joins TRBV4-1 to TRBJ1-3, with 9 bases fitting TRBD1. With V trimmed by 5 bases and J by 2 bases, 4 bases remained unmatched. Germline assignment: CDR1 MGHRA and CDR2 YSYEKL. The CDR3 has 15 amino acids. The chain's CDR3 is CASSGGQGPGNTIYF. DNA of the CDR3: TGCGCCAGCAGCGGGGGACAGGGCCCTGGAAACACCATATATTTT.

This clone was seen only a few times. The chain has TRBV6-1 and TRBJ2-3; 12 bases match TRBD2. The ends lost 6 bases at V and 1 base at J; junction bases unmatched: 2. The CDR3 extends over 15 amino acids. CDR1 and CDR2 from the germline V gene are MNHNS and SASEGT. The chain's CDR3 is CASSRLAGGTDTQYF. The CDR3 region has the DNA TGTGCCAGCAGCCGACTAGCGGGGGGCACAGATACGCAGTATTTT.

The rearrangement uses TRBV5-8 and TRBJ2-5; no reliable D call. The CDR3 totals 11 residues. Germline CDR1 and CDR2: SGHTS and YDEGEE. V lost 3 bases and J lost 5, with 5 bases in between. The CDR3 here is CASSYSETQYF. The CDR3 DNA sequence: TGTGCCAGCAGCTACTCGGAGACCCAGTACTTC. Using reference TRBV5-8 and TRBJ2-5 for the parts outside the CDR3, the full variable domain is EAGVTQSPTHLIKTRGQQATLRCSPISGHTSVYWYQQALGLGLQFLLWYDEGEERNRGNFPPRFSGRQFPNYSSELNVNALELEDSALYLCASSYSETQYFGPGTRLLVL.

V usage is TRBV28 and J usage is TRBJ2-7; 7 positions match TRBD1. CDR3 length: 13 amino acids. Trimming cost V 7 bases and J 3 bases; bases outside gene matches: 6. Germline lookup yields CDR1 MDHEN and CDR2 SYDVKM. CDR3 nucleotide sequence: TGTGCCAGCAATTCCGGACAGGTCTACGAGCAGTACGTC. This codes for CASNSGQVYEQYV.